A single sample is the source of the 16 T cell receptor beta chains below, sequenced in a study of T cells after yellow fever vaccination. MiXCR was run by TCRdb on the 5' RACE reads, yielding one entry per CDR3 protein. The table has roughly 500,000 distinct CDR3 sequences, over 15% seen once. Sequences were derived from PBMCs, sampled 15 days after the yellow fever booster vaccination. The receptors were gathered from a man aged 30 to 45 who received the YFV17D yellow fever vaccine.

V is TRBV12-3 or TRBV12-4 and J is TRBJ2-3; 8 bases line up with TRBD2. This CDR3 is built from 13 residues. The V segment lost 6 bases and the J segment 8 bases; nucleotides outside the gene matches: 7. This CDR3 reads CASSSGTRTTQYF. CDR3 DNA: TGTGCCAGCAGCAGTGGGACTAGAACTACGCAGTATTTT.

This clonotype came up many times. V is TRBV18 and J is TRBJ2-6; unclear D gene. The CDR3 is 13 residues long. The germline V and J ends were trimmed by 6 bases and 0 bases, with 3 bases remaining between them. Germline V CDR1 and CDR2: KGHSH, LQKENI. The CDR3 sequence is CASSGSGANVLTF. DNA for the CDR3: TGTGCCAGCTCGGGCTCTGGGGCCAACGTCCTGACTTTC. Variable domain in full (rest from reference TRBV18 and TRBJ2-6): NAGVMQNPRHLVRRRGQEARLRCSPMKGHSHVYWYRQLPEEGLKFMVYLQKENIIDESGMPKERFSAEFPKEGPSILRIQQVVRGDSAAYFCASSGSGANVLTFGAGSRLTVL.

This clonotype was seen a handful of times. The V call is TRBV5-5, the J call TRBJ2-5, with 7 positions matching TRBD1. Germline V gene data show CDR1 as SGHKS and CDR2 as YYEKEE (reference sequence). Trimming cost V 3 bases and J 6 bases; bases outside gene matches: 5. This CDR3 has 13 residues. The CDR3 DNA reads TGTGCCAGCAGCTCCGGACAGGCGCAGACCCAGTACTTC. It is translated as CASSSGQAQTQYF.

CDR3 region: CASSLSLAGAGEQFF. The CDR3 DNA reads as TGTGCCAGCAGCTTATCACTAGCGGGAGCAGGTGAGCAGTTCTTC. V gene TRBV7-3 combines with J gene TRBJ2-1; 11 bases map to TRBD2. In germline, CDR1 is SGHTA, CDR2 FQGTGA. This CDR3 has 15 residues. The junction had 6 bases not matched to a gene; V was cut back by 2 bases and J by 9 bases.

This clonotype was detected only a few times. The V call is TRBV24-1, the J call TRBJ2-1; 7 nucleotides agree with TRBD1. The germline gives CDR1 KGHDR, CDR2 SFDVKD. V lost 5 bases, J lost 9 bases, and 9 bases stayed unmatched. This CDR3 spans 14 amino acids. In DNA, the CDR3 is TGTGCCACCAGTGCTTCGGTAGGGGGCAGTGAGCAGTTCTTC. This sequence encodes CATSASVGGSEQFF.

This sequence joins TRBV29-1 and TRBJ2-4; either TRBD1 or TRBD2 may fit D (5 bases each). CDR3 size: 12 residues. The V gene lost 8 bases and the J gene lost 2 bases, with 10 bases spanning the gap. Germline CDR1 and CDR2: SQVTM and ANQGSEA. DNA of the CDR3: TGCAGCTTTCAGGGACCCAAAAACATTCAGTACTTC. It encodes CSFQGPKNIQYF.

There are a few counts of this clonotype. The chain is built from TRBV7-6 and TRBJ2-3, with TRBD2 as a possible D gene (6 bases). V lost 1 base and J lost 4, with 12 bases in between. The germline V gene has CDR1 SGHVS and CDR2 FNYEAQ. The CDR3 totals 15 residues. In DNA form, the CDR3 reads TGTGCCAGCAGCTTAGTGACCGGGAGTGCAGATACGCAGTATTTT. Its protein product is CASSLVTGSADTQYF.

The table lists this clonotype with a few counts. This sequence joins TRBV3-1 and TRBJ2-1, with 8 bases identical to TRBD2. Looked up from germline, CDR1 is LGHDT and CDR2 is YNNKEL (reference sequence). CDR3 size: 16 residues. Trimming at V came to 3 bases and at J to 0 bases, leaving 4 bases not matched to a gene. CDR3 nucleotides: TGTGCCAGCAGCCACCCCGGGACTAGCTCCTACAATGAGCAGTTCTTC. The encoded protein is CASSHPGTSSYNEQFF.

V usage is TRBV20-1 and J usage is TRBJ2-5; TRBD2 matches at 10 bases. The CDR3 sequence is 14 residues long. Germline V gene lookup returns CDR1 DFQATT and CDR2 SNEGSKA (reference sequence). The trim removed 6 bases at V and 5 bases at J, leaving 9 bases unmatched. The CDR3 region has the DNA TGCAGTGCCCAAGCGGGAGGGCCTCGGGAGACCCAGTACTTC. Protein: CSAQAGGPRETQYF.

J is TRBJ1-5 and V is TRBV5-1; the match to TRBD1 covers 10 bases. Germline lookup yields CDR1 SGHRS and CDR2 YFSETQ. Unmatched junction bases numbered 2, after V lost 0 bases and J lost 2 bases. The CDR3 contains 16 residues. Here the CDR3 DNA reads TGCGCCAGCAGCTTGGGGGACAGGGGTGGCAATCAGCCCCAGCATTTT. Translated, it gives CASSLGDRGGNQPQHF.

This clonotype was found a few times. The chain couples TRBV10-3 to TRBJ2-3; D possibly uses TRBD1 or TRBD2 (6 bases each). The CDR3 totals 13 residues. Germline V gives CDR1 ENHRY, CDR2 SYGVKD. The V gene lost 6 bases and the J gene lost 2 bases, with 9 bases spanning the gap. The DNA of the CDR3 is TGTGCCATCAGAGGGGGGACCACAGATACGCAGTATTTT. As protein: CAIRGGTTDTQYF.

In this sample, this clonotype turned up a few times. The CDR3 DNA reads TGTGCAATGGGAGGGACACTCTCCTACGAGCAGTACTTC. It encodes CAMGGTLSYEQYF. The chain carries TRBV2 and TRBJ2-7, with D possibly matching TRBD2 (7 bases). This CDR3 comprises 13 residues. Looked up from germline, CDR1 is SNHLY and CDR2 is FYNNEI.

This chain uses TRBV28 with TRBJ2-6, with 9 bases lining up with TRBD1. This CDR3 region has 18 residues. V trimming: 5 bases; J trimming: 1 base; junction bases outside the gene matches: 9. Germline V CDR1 and CDR2: MDHEN, SYDVKM. The CDR3 region is CASSPMGQGWSGANVLTF. In DNA form, the CDR3 reads TGTGCCAGCAGTCCCATGGGACAGGGCTGGTCTGGGGCCAACGTCCTGACTTTC.

This clonotype was observed a few times. The CDR3 sequence: CASSRSGGPGELFF. In DNA, the CDR3 is TGCGCCAGCAGCCGTAGCGGGGGACCCGGGGAGCTGTTTTTT. V gene TRBV4-1 combines with J gene TRBJ2-2; 9 positions agree with TRBD2. V shed 4 bases, J shed 6 bases, and the junction held 3 bases outside the gene matches. The CDR3 covers 14 residues. Germline V CDR1 and CDR2: MGHRA, YSYEKL.

This clonotype was observed a single time. J is TRBJ1-5 and V is TRBV20-1; D not certain. The V gene lost 6 bases and the J gene lost 4 bases, with 13 bases spanning the gap. CDR3 length: 13 amino acids. Germline values: CDR1 DFQATT, CDR2 SNEGSKA (reference sequence). The CDR3 protein is CSASWSQNQPQHF. CDR3 in DNA: TGCAGTGCATCATGGTCTCAAAATCAGCCCCAGCATTTT.

The chain links TRBV20-1 to TRBJ1-1; 7 bases map to TRBD1. In germline, CDR1 is DFQATT, CDR2 SNEGSKA (reference sequence). This CDR3 region has 11 residues. V was clipped by 5 bases and J by 8 bases; unmatched bases: 5. CDR3 DNA sequence: TGCAGTGCTGAACAGGGGATGGAAGCTTTCTTT. Protein: CSAEQGMEAFF.